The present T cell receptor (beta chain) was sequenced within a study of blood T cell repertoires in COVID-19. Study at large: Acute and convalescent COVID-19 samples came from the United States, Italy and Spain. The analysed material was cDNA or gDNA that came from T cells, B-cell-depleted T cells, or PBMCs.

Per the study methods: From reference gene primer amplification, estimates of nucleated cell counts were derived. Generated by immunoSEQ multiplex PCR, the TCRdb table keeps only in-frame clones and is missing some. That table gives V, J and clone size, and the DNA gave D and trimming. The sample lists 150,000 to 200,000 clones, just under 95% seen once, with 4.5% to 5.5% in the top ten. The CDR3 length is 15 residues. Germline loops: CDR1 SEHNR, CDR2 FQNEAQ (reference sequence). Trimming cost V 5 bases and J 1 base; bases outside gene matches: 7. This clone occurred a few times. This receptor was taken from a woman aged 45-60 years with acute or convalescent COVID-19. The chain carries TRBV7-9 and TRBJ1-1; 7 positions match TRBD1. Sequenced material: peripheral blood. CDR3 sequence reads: CASSKNTGANTEAFF. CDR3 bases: TGTGCCAGCAGCAAAAACACAGGGGCGAACACTGAAGCTTTCTTT.